These T cell receptor beta chains were read from a single sample in a study of cytomegalovirus exposure and HLA in healthy donors. The method was immunoSEQ multiplex PCR; TCRdb's version includes in-frame clones alone and lacks a portion of them. The sample shows 63,000 or so clones, roughly three quarters of them seen only once. Material for sequencing was PBMCs. The source is a woman between 25 and 40 years old in good health and CMV-seronegative. Both conserved end residues are part of each CDR3. The D gene is left open where the match is weak. A row's size may be missing; if present it is once, few, many or a size class.

d_call	v_call	j_call	clone_size	cdr3_nt	cdr3_aa
TRBD1	TRBV12-5	TRBJ1-1	few	TGTGCTAGTGGTTTCCGGGACAGGGTAGAGACTGAAGCTTTCTTT	CASGFRDRVETEAFF
TRBD1	TRBV6-5	TRBJ1-1	once	TGTGCCAGCAGTGCGACAGGGGGAACTGAAGCTTTCTTT	CASSATGGTEAFF
TRBD1	TRBV7-8	TRBJ1-6	NA	TGTGCCAGCAGCCCGTTAAGGGGGCAGGGAAATTCACCCCTCCACTTT	CASSPLRGQGNSPLHF
NA	TRBV9	TRBJ2-3	NA	TGTGCCAGCAGCGTAGAGGGGTCAGGGTACTCTAGCACAGATACGCAGTATTTT	CASSVEGSGYSSTDTQYF
TRBD1	TRBV5-4	TRBJ2-3	NA	TGTGCCAGCAGCTGGGGACAGGGAGACACAGATACGCAGTATTTT	CASSWGQGDTDTQYF
TRBD1	TRBV11-2	TRBJ1-1	NA	TGTGCCAGCAGCCCGGGGACAGGTGGCACTGAAGCTTTCTTT	CASSPGTGGTEAFF
TRBD1	TRBV2	TRBJ1-2	NA	TGTGCCAGCACCCAACAGGGGGCTGAAGGCTACACCTTC	CASTQQGAEGYTF
TRBD1	TRBV5-1	TRBJ1-2	NA	TGCGCCAGCGGGCTTCAGGGGGAATACTATGGCTACACCTTC	CASGLQGEYYGYTF
NA	TRBV11-2	TRBJ2-2	once	TGTGCCAGCAGCTTAGATCAGAAGAATTACGCGAACACCGGGGAGCTGTTTTTT	CASSLDQKNYANTGELFF
TRBD1	TRBV5-8	TRBJ1-6	few	TGTGCCAGCAGCTTGGGGCGACAGGGGTATAATTCACCCCTCCACTTT	CASSLGRQGYNSPLHF
TRBD1	TRBV4-3	TRBJ1-2	NA	TGCGCCAGCAGCCAAGGACAGGGGGAAGGCTACACCTTC	CASSQGQGEGYTF
TRBD2	TRBV25-1	TRBJ2-1	NA	TGTGCCAGCAGTACGAGCGGGGCCTACAATGAGCAGTTCTTC	CASSTSGAYNEQFF
NA	TRBV6-5	TRBJ2-7	NA	TGTGCCAGCAGTGAGCCTCTTAAGAACGAGCAGTACTTC	CASSEPLKNEQYF
NA	TRBV6-6	TRBJ2-5	NA	TGTGCCAGCAGTTACCGTGGGGGCAGGGAGACCCAGTACTTC	CASSYRGGRETQYF
TRBD2	TRBV6-5	TRBJ2-1	NA	TGTGCCAGCAGCCCTAGCGGGTTCTCCTACAATGAGCAGTTCTTC	CASSPSGFSYNEQFF
TRBD2	TRBV5-1	TRBJ2-7	NA	TGCGCCAGCAGCCCGTCTAGCGGCTACGAGCAGTACTTC	CASSPSSGYEQYF
NA	TRBV4-1	TRBJ1-1	NA	TGCGCCAGCAGCCAACTAACAACGGGGAACACTGAAGCTTTCTTT	CASSQLTTGNTEAFF
NA	TRBV5-1	TRBJ1-1	NA	TGCGCCAGCAGCTTGGACGGAGTGAACACTGAAGCTTTCTTT	CASSLDGVNTEAFF
TRBD1	TRBV4-3	TRBJ2-7	NA	TGCGCCAGCAGCCAAGACTGGACAGGCACGGGGTACGAGCAGTACTTC	CASSQDWTGTGYEQYF
TRBD2	TRBV9	TRBJ2-5	NA	TGTGCCAGCAGCGTAGCTACAGGGGGACTAGCGGCACCCCAAGAGACCCAGTACTTC	CASSVATGGLAAPQETQYF
NA	TRBV16	TRBJ1-1	few	TGTGCCAGCAGCCAATTAGGGGGAGATGAAGCTTTCTTT	CASSQLGGDEAFF
NA	TRBV13	TRBJ1-2	once	TGTGCCAGCAGCGTCAAGTTCCTAGGAGGATCAGATGGCTACACCTTC	CASSVKFLGGSDGYTF
NA	TRBV2	TRBJ1-5	NA	TGTGCCAGCGGAGGGGGGGGAGGCAATCAGCCCCAGCATTTT	CASGGGGGNQPQHF
TRBD2	TRBV11-2	TRBJ2-1	NA	TGTGCCAGCAGCTTAGGGGTACGGCGGGAGAATGTAAATGAGCAGTTCTTC	CASSLGVRRENVNEQFF
TRBD2	TRBV5-1	TRBJ2-2	NA	TGCGCCAGCAGCGCCGCTCTAGCGGGAGTATACGCCGGGGAGCTGTTTTTT	CASSAALAGVYAGELFF
TRBD1	TRBV7-9	TRBJ1-5	NA	TGTGCCAGCAGCACTTCGACAGGGAATCAGCCCCAGCATTTT	CASSTSTGNQPQHF
NA	TRBV4-3	TRBJ1-1	NA	TGCGCCAGCAGCCAAGATCGGTACACTGAAGCTTTCTTT	CASSQDRYTEAFF
NA	TRBV6-5	TRBJ2-3	few	TGTGCCAGCAGGGACGACAGCAATACGCAGTATTTT	CASRDDSNTQYF
NA	TRBV5-6	TRBJ1-2	NA	TGTGCCAGCAGCTTGGTCGGGGGGAACTATGGCTACACCTTC	CASSLVGGNYGYTF
NA	TRBV5-4	TRBJ2-5	NA	TGTGCCAGCAGCTTGGAGTTAGGGTCGGGGGAGACCCAGTACTTC	CASSLELGSGETQYF
TRBD1	TRBV19	TRBJ2-7	once	TGTGCCAGTAGTCCGGGACAGGGGCCTCGGGAGCAGTACTTC	CASSPGQGPREQYF
NA	TRBV11-2	TRBJ1-2	NA	TGTGCCAGCAGCTTCACTGGGGCCTATGGCTACACCTTC	CASSFTGAYGYTF
NA	TRBV5-4	TRBJ2-2	once	TGTGCCAGCACCCAGGGAAGCCGCGCGAACACCGGGGAGCTGTTTTTT	CASTQGSRANTGELFF
NA	TRBV5-4	TRBJ2-2	once	TGTGCCAGCCAGCGCGGGACTTCGAACACCGGGGAGCTGTTTTTT	CASQRGTSNTGELFF
TRBD2	TRBV4-3	TRBJ2-3	NA	TGCGCCAGCAGCCAAGATCTGTCTAGCGGGAGAGGAGATACGCAGTATTTT	CASSQDLSSGRGDTQYF
TRBD2	TRBV2	TRBJ2-5	NA	TGTGCCAGCAGGTCCACTAGCGGGGGGCTACTCGGGGAGACCCAGTACTTC	CASRSTSGGLLGETQYF
NA	TRBV20-1	TRBJ1-1	few	TGCAGTAAGGGGGAGAAGGCTGAAGCTTTCTTT	CSKGEKAEAFF
NA	TRBV5-1	TRBJ1-1	NA	TGCGCCAGCAGCATCGACAGTATGAACACTGAAGCTTTCTTT	CASSIDSMNTEAFF
TRBD2	TRBV11-3	TRBJ2-5	NA	TGTGCCAGCAGCTTAGTGGGACTAGCGGGGCAAGAGACCCAGTACTTC	CASSLVGLAGQETQYF
NA	TRBV5-6	TRBJ1-2	NA	TGTGCCAGCAGCTTGAGGGGTACAGGGCCCCTATTGTATGGCTACACCTTC	CASSLRGTGPLLYGYTF
TRBD1	TRBV5-6	TRBJ1-5	NA	TGTGCCAGCAGCCTTTTTGGGACAGGAGACTTTCAGCCCCAGCATTTT	CASSLFGTGDFQPQHF
NA	TRBV7-2	TRBJ2-3	few	TGTGCCAGCAGCTTAGGGGCCAGGCCCACAGATACGCAGTATTTT	CASSLGARPTDTQYF
TRBD1	TRBV2	TRBJ1-2	once	TGTGCCAGCCCTGACAGGGGTGGCTACACCTTC	CASPDRGGYTF
NA	TRBV9	TRBJ2-3	NA	TGTGCCAGCAGCGTAGCTACGGGTGATACGCAGTATTTT	CASSVATGDTQYF
NA	TRBV11-2	TRBJ1-2	NA	TGTGCCAGCAGCTTAGCTGAGACAGCAAATGGAGGCTACACCTTC	CASSLAETANGGYTF
NA	TRBV6-1	TRBJ1-3	NA	TGTGCCAGCAGGACAGACTCTGGAAACACCATATATTTT	CASRTDSGNTIYF
NA	TRBV6-1	TRBJ2-5	NA	TGTGCCAGCAGTGTGAGGCCTAGGGAGACCCAGTACTTC	CASSVRPRETQYF
NA	TRBV4-1	TRBJ1-6	NA	TGCGCCAGCAGCCAAGATAGGGCAGGGCTTTCACCCCTCCACTTT	CASSQDRAGLSPLHF
NA	TRBV18	TRBJ2-5	NA	TGTGCCAGCTCACCTTTGGAGATACACCAAGAGACCCAGTACTTC	CASSPLEIHQETQYF
TRBD1	TRBV11-3	TRBJ2-5	NA	TGTGCCAGCAGCCATACTTCCGGGACAGTCGAAGAGACCCAGTACTTC	CASSHTSGTVEETQYF
NA	TRBV5-4	TRBJ1-4	NA	TGTGCCAGCAGCTTGGATACAGGGCACAATGAAAAACTGTTTTTT	CASSLDTGHNEKLFF
TRBD1	TRBV6-1	TRBJ1-4	NA	TGTGCCAGCAGTGATCCGGGACAGGGGGCGAAGGTTGAAAAACTGTTTTTT	CASSDPGQGAKVEKLFF
TRBD2	TRBV4-1	TRBJ2-1	NA	TGCGCCAGCAGCCAAGAACCTAGCGGGACTCCCAATGAGCAGTTCTTC	CASSQEPSGTPNEQFF
NA	TRBV5-4	TRBJ1-2	NA	TGTGCCAGCAGCATCGACAGGACCGCTAACTATGGCTACACCTTC	CASSIDRTANYGYTF
TRBD1	TRBV5-1	TRBJ1-4	few	TGCGCCAGCAGCCGAGACAGGGGAAGTGAAAAACTGTTTTTT	CASSRDRGSEKLFF
TRBD1	TRBV29-1	TRBJ2-1	NA	TGCAGCGTTAAAAGGGGACAGGGGAGGAATGAGCAGTTCTTC	CSVKRGQGRNEQFF
NA	TRBV6-5	TRBJ1-6	NA	TGTGCCAGCAGGGGGGGGAATTCACCCCTCCACTTT	CASRGGNSPLHF